This TCR beta chain was sequenced in a study of blood T cell repertoires in COVID-19. Looking at the study overall: COVID-19 samples collected from the United States, Italy and Spain covered acute and convalescent phases. Sample material is recorded as cDNA or gDNA derived from T cells, B-cell-depleted T cells, or PBMCs.

Germline V gene sequence: CDR1 SGHRS, CDR2 YFSETQ. The CDR3 extends over 14 amino acids. Trimming removed 4 bases from V and 0 bases from J; junction bases left unmatched: 3. As originally analysed: Reference gene primer amplification gave estimated nucleated cell counts. Clones were sequenced by immunoSEQ multiplex PCR, and TCRdb holds only the in-frame ones, with some missing. The V and J calls and clone size were taken over from that table, and D and trimming were inferred from the DNA. Here the sample spans approximately 63,000 clones, around 90% being singletons. The receptor was derived from a woman at least 80 years old with active COVID-19. The J gene is TRBJ2-7, the V gene TRBV5-1; 8 bases are a match to TRBD1. Material: peripheral blood. CDR3 residues: CASSGQGASYEQYF. CDR3 coding DNA: TGCGCCAGCAGCGGCCAGGGGGCCTCCTACGAGCAGTACTTC.